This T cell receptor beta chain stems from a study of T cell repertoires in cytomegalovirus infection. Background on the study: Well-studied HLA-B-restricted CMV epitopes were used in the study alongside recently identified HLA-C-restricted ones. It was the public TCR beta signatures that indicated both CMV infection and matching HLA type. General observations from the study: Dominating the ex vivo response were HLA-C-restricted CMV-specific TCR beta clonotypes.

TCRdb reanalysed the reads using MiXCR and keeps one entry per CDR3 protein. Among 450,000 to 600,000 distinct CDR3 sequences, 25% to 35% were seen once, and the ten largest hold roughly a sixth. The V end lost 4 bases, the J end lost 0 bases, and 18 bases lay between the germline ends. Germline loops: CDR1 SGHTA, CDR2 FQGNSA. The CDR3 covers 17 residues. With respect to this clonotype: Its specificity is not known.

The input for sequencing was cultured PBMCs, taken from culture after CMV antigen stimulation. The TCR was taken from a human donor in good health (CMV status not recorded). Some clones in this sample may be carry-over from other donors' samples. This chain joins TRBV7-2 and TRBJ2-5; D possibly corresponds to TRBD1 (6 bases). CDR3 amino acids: CASSYNPGASYQETQYF. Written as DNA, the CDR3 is TGTGCCAGCAGCTACAACCCAGGGGCCTCGTACCAAGAGACCCAGTACTTC.